This TCR beta chain was captured by sequencing in a study of T cell responses to AZD1222 COVID-19 vaccine. Study-wide findings and caveats: After the peak T cell response, and only then, were repertoires sampled. The CD4 TCRs associated with vaccination extended across spike and predominated at 160-218 and 743-854.

The protocol was immunoSEQ multiplex PCR, while the TCRdb copy is restricted to in-frame clones and leaves out a portion. The table has around 120,000 clones, around 90% seen once. As regards this clone: What it recognizes is unknown.

The germline CDR1 and CDR2 sequences are SEHNR and FQNEAQ (reference sequence). V dropped 5 bases and J dropped 0 bases, with 14 bases sitting between them. The CDR3 has 16 amino acids. The sequence derives from an adult in good health. V gene TRBV7-9 combines with J gene TRBJ1-3; tentatively, D is TRBD1 (6 bases). The source material was peripheral blood, sampled on day 0 of AZD1222 vaccination. CDR3 sequence reads: CASSATTGTSGNTIYF. In DNA form, the CDR3 reads TGTGCCAGCAGCGCAACTACAGGGACCTCTGGAAACACCATATATTTT.